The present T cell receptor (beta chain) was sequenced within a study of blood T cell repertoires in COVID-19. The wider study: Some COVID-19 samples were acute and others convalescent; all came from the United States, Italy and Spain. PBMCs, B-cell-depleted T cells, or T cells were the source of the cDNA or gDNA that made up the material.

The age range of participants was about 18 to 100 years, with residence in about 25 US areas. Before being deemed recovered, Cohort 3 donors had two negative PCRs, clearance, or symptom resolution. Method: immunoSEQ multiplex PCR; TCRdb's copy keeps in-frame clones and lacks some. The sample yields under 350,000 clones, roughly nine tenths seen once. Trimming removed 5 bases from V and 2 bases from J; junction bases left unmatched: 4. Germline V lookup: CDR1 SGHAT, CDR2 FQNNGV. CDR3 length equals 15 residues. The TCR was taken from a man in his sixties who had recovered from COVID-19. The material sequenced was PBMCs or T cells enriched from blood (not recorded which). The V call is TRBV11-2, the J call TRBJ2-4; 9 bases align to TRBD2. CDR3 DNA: TGTGCCAGCAGCCAGAGCGGGGGGTCCAAAAACATTCAGTACTTC. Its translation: CASSQSGGSKNIQYF. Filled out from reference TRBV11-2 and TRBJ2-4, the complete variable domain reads EAGVAQSPRYKIIEKRQSVAFWCNPISGHATLYWYQQILGQGPKLLIQFQNNGVVDDSQLPKDRFSAERLKGVDSTLKIQPAKLEDSAVYLCASSQSGGSKNIQYFGAGTRLSVL.